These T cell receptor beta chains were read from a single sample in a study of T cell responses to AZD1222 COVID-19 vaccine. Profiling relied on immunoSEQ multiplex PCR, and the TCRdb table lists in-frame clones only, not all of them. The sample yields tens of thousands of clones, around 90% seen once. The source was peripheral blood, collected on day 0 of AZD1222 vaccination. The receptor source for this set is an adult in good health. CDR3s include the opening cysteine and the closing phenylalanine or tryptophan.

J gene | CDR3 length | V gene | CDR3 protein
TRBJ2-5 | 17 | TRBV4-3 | CASSQGGLVLGEETQYF
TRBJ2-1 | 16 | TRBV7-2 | CASSLARTGRGNEQFF
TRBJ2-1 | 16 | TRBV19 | CASSIGLEPSYNEQFF
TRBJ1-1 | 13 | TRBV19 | CASRRLMNTEAFF
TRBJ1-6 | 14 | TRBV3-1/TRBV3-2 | CASSKVGGNSPLHF
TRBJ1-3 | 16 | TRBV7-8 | CASSLGPPGGGNTIYF
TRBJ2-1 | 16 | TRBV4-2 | CASSLEERGGWNEQFF
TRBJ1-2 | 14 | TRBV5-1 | CASSLSSPNYGYTF
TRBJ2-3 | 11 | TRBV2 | CATQRPHFKYF
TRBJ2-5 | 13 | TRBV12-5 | CASGVDRGETQYF
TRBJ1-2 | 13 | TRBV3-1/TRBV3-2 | CASSQSPNYGYTF
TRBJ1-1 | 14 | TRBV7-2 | CASSFVGANTEAFF
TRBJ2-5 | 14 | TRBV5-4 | CASRDRGLQETQYF